The rows below give T cell receptor beta chains drawn from one sample of a study of post-analysis software for immune sequencing data. TCRdb reprocessed the PCR reads via MiXCR and lists one record per CDR3 protein. The table records roughly 700,000 distinct CDR3 sequences, roughly 30% of them present only once. The specimen sequenced was blood. The receptors were sampled from a girl aged 5-17 years with multiple sclerosis. Each CDR3 is given without its conserved first and last residue. Only some rows state a clone size, as once, few, many or a class for expanded clones.

size	length	V	J	CDR3
once	12	TRBV20-1	TRBJ2-6	STAPDAGANVLT
-	12	TRBV12-3/TRBV12-4	TRBJ2-3	ASSTSVGADTQY
few	11	TRBV7-2	TRBJ2-7	ASSLVWGYEQY
-	14	TRBV13	TRBJ2-5	ASSFRGRGAAETQY
-	13	TRBV11-2	TRBJ2-1	ASSSGTNLRDEQF
-	13	TRBV28	TRBJ2-1	ASSPPLVSYNEQF
once	15	TRBV12-3/TRBV12-4	TRBJ2-5	ASSLGLAGGPGEAQY
-	12	TRBV7-9	TRBJ1-4	ASSPGGLKEKLF
-	12	TRBV20-1	TRBJ2-3	SAGKGGAADTQY
-	12	TRBV7-2	TRBJ2-1	ASSLVRPGNEQF
few	11	TRBV12-3/TRBV12-4	TRBJ2-2	ASVSDNTGELF
few	13	TRBV11-2	TRBJ1-2	ASSIGQGWAYGYT
-	10	TRBV20-1	-	SASGSAYEQY
-	11	TRBV28	TRBJ2-7	ASRGEGAYEQY
few	15	TRBV12-3/TRBV12-4	TRBJ1-4	ASSGQLRPLTNEKLF
few	13	TRBV4-3	TRBJ2-5	ASSQGLAFQETQY
-	12	TRBV7-2	TRBJ2-1	ASSQGPILETQF
-	11	TRBV29-1	TRBJ2-7	SVEVTRGYEQY
-	11	TRBV30	TRBJ1-2	AWMNTGNCGYT
-	9	TRBV20-1	TRBJ1-1	RNIWNTEAF
few	17	TRBV7-2	TRBJ1-5	ASSTGWDRGPAWVQPQH
few	13	TRBV5-1	TRBJ1-5	ASSLIRQANQPQH
few	12	TRBV28	TRBJ2-1	ASTRTSGNNEQF
few	15	TRBV7-2	TRBJ2-5	ASSLALAGGPRGTQY
-	12	TRBV20-1	TRBJ2-1	SAKTQEGYNEQF
-	10	TRBV6-5	TRBJ1-1	ASSWLGSTAF
many	14	TRBV29-1	TRBJ1-2	SVEDRTGIGLGGYT
once	14	TRBV3-1	TRBJ2-3	ASSPEWAASTDTQY
many	14	TRBV6-6	TRBJ2-7	ASSYPSGAASYEQY
-	13	TRBV14	TRBJ2-3	ASSQGTPSTDTQY
few	14	TRBV15	TRBJ2-5	ATSRERAGRQETQY
-	10	TRBV28	TRBJ2-3	AATNGGLAQY
many	12	TRBV20-1	TRBJ2-1	SASSGTGGAKQF
-	12	TRBV7-9	TRBJ1-2	ASSLLRSNYGYT
-	10	TRBV20-1	TRBJ2-3	SGGASTDTQY
-	15	TRBV7-2	TRBJ2-3	ASSFLASGRLEDTQC
few	13	TRBV5-1	TRBJ2-3	ASSLEMWGTDTQY
few	13	TRBV7-2	TRBJ2-1	ASSFSGGANNEQF
-	11	TRBV7-9	TRBJ1-6	ASSPGGRSPLH
-	12	TRBV29-1	-	SVDSSGGSYEQY
few	15	TRBV9	TRBJ2-5	ASSVARWLAGDETQY
-	13	TRBV21-1	TRBJ2-1	ASSVSGNSYNEQF
once	11	TRBV6-5	TRBJ2-1	ASKLTGGDEQF
many	12	TRBV7-9	TRBJ1-5	ASSQTGSNQPQH
-	11	TRBV11-2	TRBJ2-1	VSRMTSGAEQF
-	13	TRBV5-5	TRBJ2-7	ASSLRVVAVHEQY
-	13	TRBV15	TRBJ2-5	ATSRVDRGGETQY
few	11	TRBV2	TRBJ2-1	ASSITLMDEQF
few	15	TRBV20-1	TRBJ2-5	SAPPSFIGTRWETQY
-	13	TRBV7-2	TRBJ1-2	ASSSRTGTFWGYT
few	12	TRBV28	TRBJ1-2	ASTQPPGNYGYT
few	12	TRBV24-1	TRBJ2-5	ATSDRTAQETQY
-	11	TRBV11-3	TRBJ1-1	ASSRGERTEAF